The rows below give T cell receptor beta chains drawn from one sample of a study of read filtering for tumor transcriptome and immune sequencing. TCRdb fed the reads into MiXCR, producing one record per CDR3 protein. The table records roughly 130,000 distinct CDR3 sequences, under 15% of them present only once. Sequenced material: a population of CD138-negative cells sorted from bone marrow. The receptors were sampled from a donor at least 40 years old with multiple myeloma. Both conserved end residues are part of each CDR3. The D gene is left open where the match is weak. Only part of the rows carry a size: once, few, many, or a class if the clone is expanded.

clone_size	d_call	v_call	j_call	cdr3_nt	cdr3_aa
few	TRBD2	TRBV5-1	TRBJ2-5	TGCGCCAGCAGCTCGACAGCGGGGGGGCCGTGGGAGACCCAGTACTTC	CASSSTAGGPWETQYF
.	TRBD1	TRBV4-1	TRBJ2-2	TGCGGCAGCAGCCATGCAAGCCCGACAGGGGGTTGGGCCGGGGAGCTGTTTTTT	CGSSHASPTGGWAGELFF
few	.	TRBV20-1	TRBJ1-3	TGCAGTGCTCAGACCATCGGCAGAAACACCATATATTTT	CSAQTIGRNTIYF
many	.	TRBV29-1	TRBJ1-5	TGCAGCGTTGCATTTCAGGAGCTCAATCAGCCCCAGCATTTT	CSVAFQELNQPQHF
many	TRBD1	TRBV7-2	TRBJ1-1	TGTGCCAGCAGCCCAAACAGGGGGCGAGGTTCTGGTGAAGCTTTCTTT	CASSPNRGRGSGEAFF
many	TRBD2	TRBV7-2	TRBJ2-1	TGTGCCAGCAGCTTAGCGGGGACTAGCTCTGAGCAGTTCTTC	CASSLAGTSSEQFF
many	.	TRBV15	TRBJ2-1	TGTGCCACCAGCACGCGAGTTCGTAATGAGCAGTTCTTC	CATSTRVRNEQFF
.	.	TRBV19	TRBJ2-3	TGTGCCAGTAGCACCGGGGAACTGCCAGATACGCAGTATTTT	CASSTGELPDTQYF
few	.	TRBV20-1	TRBJ1-5	TGCAGTGCTGCCAGGGATAGCAATCAGCCCCAGCATTTT	CSAARDSNQPQHF
many	TRBD1	TRBV25-1	TRBJ1-1	TGTGCCAGCAGCGGAGGGGGAGCAGGGGGCACCAAGTTCTTT	CASSGGGAGGTKFF
many	.	TRBV29-1	TRBJ1-2	TGCAGCGTTGAAGATCTCCATGGCTACACCTTC	CSVEDLHGYTF
many	TRBD2	TRBV7-2	TRBJ2-2	TGTGCCAGCAGCCGAGCGGGGACCGGGGAGCTGTTTTTT	CASSRAGTGELFF
.	.	TRBV28	TRBJ1-5	TGTGCCAGCCTTTCGCCGGGACGGGGGTTTCAGCCCCAGCATTTT	CASLSPGRGFQPQHF
many	.	TRBV6-5	TRBJ2-1	TGTGCCAGCAGTTACGCGAAGGGGCAGGGATACAATGAGCAGTTCTTC	CASSYAKGQGYNEQFF
few	.	TRBV27	TRBJ2-6	TGTGCCAGCAGAGAGAACCCGAGCTCTGGGGCCAACGTCCTGACTTTC	CASRENPSSGANVLTF
few	TRBD2	TRBV3-1	TRBJ2-1	TGTGCCAGCAGTGGACTAGCGGGAACAAATGAGCAGTTCTTC	CASSGLAGTNEQFF
many	TRBD2	TRBV20-1	TRBJ2-7	TGCAGTGCTCACATCCCTAGCGGGAGTTCCTACGAGCAGTACTTC	CSAHIPSGSSYEQYF
many	TRBD1	TRBV29-1	TRBJ2-1	TGCAGCGTTGATGCCGGGACAGGGGCCTACAATGAGCAGTTCTTC	CSVDAGTGAYNEQFF
few	.	TRBV18	TRBJ1-4	TGTGCCAGCTCACCATCCAGCGCTAATGAAAAACTGTTTTTT	CASSPSSANEKLFF
many	.	TRBV20-1	TRBJ2-7	TGCAGTGCTAGATCTGCGGAACCCTCCGGCGAGCAGTACTTC	CSARSAEPSGEQYF
many	.	TRBV6-1	TRBJ1-5	TGTGCCAGCAGTGAAGCGCCGGGCAGGCGGATTCAGCCCCAGCATTTT	CASSEAPGRRIQPQHF
many	TRBD2	TRBV29-1	TRBJ2-1	TGCAGCGTCCACCCTAGCGGGGGGCGCAATGAGCAGTTCTTC	CSVHPSGGRNEQFF
.	.	TRBV5-4	TRBJ1-1	TGTGCCAGCAGCTTGTACCGGGGGCCCACTGAAGCTTTCTTT	CASSLYRGPTEAFF
many	.	TRBV28	TRBJ2-1	TGTGCCAGCAGTTCCCCAGGGGCCGGCAATGAGCAGTTCTTC	CASSSPGAGNEQFF
many	.	TRBV3-1	TRBJ2-2	TGTGCCAGCAGGGCTATGAACACCGGGGAGCTGTTTTTT	CASRAMNTGELFF
many	.	TRBV20-1	TRBJ1-3	TGCAGTGCTAGAGGCAGCTCTGGAAACACCATATATTTT	CSARGSSGNTIYF
.	TRBD2	TRBV19	TRBJ2-7	TGTGCCAGTAGTATCTCGGGGCTAGCGGGATCCGAGCAGTACTTC	CASSISGLAGSEQYF
many	TRBD1	TRBV6-2/TRBV6-3	TRBJ2-2	TGTGCCAGCAGTCTCGGGGAGTGGACAGGGAGGTCCGGGGAGCTGTTTTTT	CASSLGEWTGRSGELFF
many	.	TRBV11-2	TRBJ2-1	TGTGCCAGCAGCTTCGATAGTACGGCTTTCTTGTTCTTC	CASSFDSTAFLFF
many	.	TRBV20-1	TRBJ1-4	TGCAGTGCCCCCGGACGGAGTAATGAAAAACTGTTTTTT	CSAPGRSNEKLFF
many	.	TRBV29-1	TRBJ1-1	TGCAGCTCTCGGACGGAATTGAACACTGAAGCTTTCTTT	CSSRTELNTEAFF
.	.	TRBV28	TRBJ1-5	TGTGCCAGCAGCATGGGTAGTGAGAGCAATCAGCCCCAGCATTTT	CASSMGSESNQPQHF
.	.	TRBV20-1	TRBJ2-3	TGCAGTGCTAGAGATGAACTCACAGATACGCAGTATTTT	CSARDELTDTQYF
many	.	TRBV7-9	TRBJ1-1	TGTGCCAGCAGCGCGGGACATTCGAACACTGAAGCTTTCTTT	CASSAGHSNTEAFF